This TCR beta chain originates from a study of response to subunit inactivated influenza vaccine. One entry per CDR3 protein results from TCRdb running MiXCR on the RT-PCR reads. This sample has about 700,000 distinct CDR3 sequences, with 11% to 15% found just once. The CDR3 contains 14 residues. The V and J ends lost 5 bases and 7 bases respectively, with 17 bases between them. Germline V gene sequence: CDR1 SEHNR, CDR2 FQNEAQ (reference sequence). This specimen consisted of PBMCs from blood, obtained 14 to 15 days before vaccination. The chain joins TRBV7-9 to TRBJ1-2; D ambiguous. The sequence was obtained from a man aged 45 to 65 who received an inactivated influenza vaccine. The CDR3 DNA follows: TGTGCCAGCAGCCCGGATTCTGGGCAAAGTGGCTACACCTTC. It is translated as CASSPDSGQSGYTF.